The 27 T cell receptor beta chains in this list originate from one sample, sequenced in a study of T cells in Graves' hyperthyroidism and ophthalmopathy. RNA transcripts served as the template for amplifying TCR beta CDR3 regions. First-round RT-PCR with HTBI primers amplified the TCR CDR3 region. TCRdb reprocessed the multiplex PCR reads with MiXCR, giving one entry per CDR3 protein. Here the sample spans roughly 700,000 distinct CDR3 sequences, 15% to 20% being singletons. Material: blood. The receptor source for this set is a man over 45 with Graves' hyperthyroidism.

This clonotype was found a few times. The chain links TRBV28 to TRBJ1-4; a possible D gene is TRBD1 (6 bases). V was shortened by 2 bases and J by 8 bases, with 12 bases between the two germline ends. The V gene's germline CDR1 is MDHEN and CDR2 SYDVKM. The CDR3 length is 14 residues. CDR3: CASSLPGGNEKLFF. CDR3 sequence (DNA): TGTGCCAGCAGTTTACCCGGGGGCAACGAAAAACTGTTTTTT.

This clonotype was picked up many times. This rearrangement joins TRBV20-1 to TRBJ1-1; maybe TRBD1 (6 bases). V lost 1 base and J 0 bases, leaving 15 bases between the germline ends. The V gene's germline CDR1 is DFQATT and CDR2 SNEGSKA (reference sequence). The CDR3 is 16 residues long. The CDR3 nucleotides read TGCAGTGCTAGAGCCCCGGACAGATCCATGAACACTGAAGCTTTCTTT. It codes for CSARAPDRSMNTEAFF.

The sample holds many counts of this clonotype. The chain recombines TRBV28 with TRBJ1-1, with 8 bases identical to TRBD1. Germline lookup yields CDR1 MDHEN and CDR2 SYDVKM. Germline trimming cut 5 bases from V and 5 bases from J; bases unmatched to any gene: 10. This CDR3 comprises 15 residues. The CDR3 DNA reads TGTGCCAGCAGTCTCGCAGGGGGCGCAGGTACTGAAGCTTTCTTT. Translated, it gives CASSLAGGAGTEAFF.

A few counts support this clonotype. The V and J genes are TRBV10-3 and TRBJ2-7; D is possibly TRBD1 or TRBD2 (5 bases each). Trimming took 7 bases from V and 3 from J, leaving 16 bases between them. Germline V gives CDR1 ENHRY, CDR2 SYGVKD. This CDR3 has 14 amino acids. Here the CDR3 reads CAIKDGAGLYEQYF. In nucleotides, the CDR3 is TGTGCCATCAAGGACGGGGCAGGGCTCTACGAGCAGTACTTC.

There are many counts of this clonotype. The chain links TRBV6-2 or TRBV6-3 to TRBJ1-1; D is unresolved. V was cut by 4 bases and J by 1 base, with 13 bases left in between. CDR1 is MNHEY, CDR2 SVGEGT, per germline. The CDR3 spans 15 residues. As DNA, the CDR3 is TGTGCCAGCAGTTTGATTAGTGAAACGAACACTGAAGCTTTCTTT. It is translated as CASSLISETNTEAFF.

The V and J genes are TRBV5-1 and TRBJ1-1, with TRBD1 matching 8 bases. This CDR3 region has 13 residues. Losses at the gene ends were 0 bases for V and 13 bases for J; bases not matched to a gene: 8. Germline V CDR1 and CDR2: SGHRS, YFSETQ. In nucleotides, the CDR3 is TGCGCCAGCAGCTTGGAAGGGACAGGAAACTTTTTCTTT. It specifies CASSLEGTGNFFF.

CDR3 loop: CASRTGHGSEQYF. The CDR3 bases are TGTGCCAGCAGAACCGGACACGGGAGCGAGCAGTACTTC. The V call is TRBV13, the J call TRBJ2-7, with D possibly TRBD2 on 6 matching bases. Germline V gene lookup returns CDR1 PRHDT and CDR2 FYEKMQ (reference sequence). The V end was cut by 6 bases, the J end by 6 bases, with 15 bases between. The CDR3 runs to 13 residues.

A word on this clonotype: An end of the junction differs from the germline gene, which may be a read error. The chain is built from TRBV5-1 and TRBJ2-3, with D possibly matching TRBD1 (5 bases). This CDR3 comprises 16 residues. CDR1 SGHRS and CDR2 YFSETQ come from the germline V gene. The chain's CDR3 is CASRLDTGYSTDTQYF. DNA for the CDR3: TGCGCCAGCAGATTGGACACGGGTTATAGCACAGATACGCAGTATTTT.

The CDR3 nucleotides are TGTGCCAGCAGGTCCGGGACACAGAACACTGAAGCTTTCTTT. It specifies CASRSGTQNTEAFF. The chain uses TRBV25-1 and TRBJ1-1; the D gene is possibly TRBD1 (6 bases). The germline V gene encodes CDR1 MGHDK and CDR2 SYGVNS. V was trimmed by 6 bases and J by 1 base, leaving 12 bases between them. This CDR3 is built from 14 residues. The complete variable domain, with remaining parts taken from reference TRBV25-1 and TRBJ1-1, reads EADIYQTPRYLVIGTGKKITLECSQTMGHDKMYWYQQDPGMELHLIHYSYGVNSTEKGDLSSESTVSRIRTEHFPLTLESARPSHTSQYLCASRSGTQNTEAFFGQGTRLTVV.

This clonotype has at least ten counts. This chain uses TRBV10-1 with TRBJ2-5, with 7 nucleotides matching TRBD2. The CDR3 contains 17 residues. CDR1 and CDR2 from the germline V gene are WNHNN and SYGVQD (reference sequence). J was trimmed by 3 bases and V by 8 bases; bases with no gene match: 18. Here the CDR3 DNA reads TGCGCCAGCGAACGCAAAAGAGGACTTGGGGGGGAAGAGACCCAGTACTTC. Its protein is CASERKRGLGGEETQYF.

This clonotype was picked up a small number of times. The chain links TRBV29-1 to TRBJ1-4, with D unclear. The CDR3 length is 12 residues. The V end lost 7 bases, the J end lost 8 bases, and 14 bases lay between the germline ends. Germline lookup yields CDR1 SQVTM and CDR2 ANQGSEA. The CDR3 bases are TGCAGCGCCACCCGGGTCGGCGAAAAACTGTTTTTT. Translating it yields CSATRVGEKLFF.

There are many counts of this clonotype. This sequence joins TRBV29-1 and TRBJ1-1, with D perhaps matching TRBD1 (6 bases). V gave up 7 bases and J gave up 0 bases, with 9 bases separating them. Germline loops: CDR1 SQVTM, CDR2 ANQGSEA. The CDR3 runs to 12 residues. CDR3 DNA: TGCAGCGCTGGACAGCTGAACACTGAAGCTTTCTTT. Encoded protein: CSAGQLNTEAFF.

The sample holds many counts of this clonotype. V usage is TRBV29-1 and J usage is TRBJ2-1; TRBD2 aligns across 10 bases. The CDR3 totals 18 residues. Germline CDR1 SQVTM, CDR2 ANQGSEA. V lost 7 bases to trimming and J lost 0 bases; unmatched junction nucleotides: 15. CDR3 in amino acids: CSAVGPGLAKSSYNEQFF. Here the CDR3 DNA reads TGCAGCGCCGTAGGTCCGGGACTAGCGAAGAGCTCCTACAATGAGCAGTTCTTC.

This chain connects TRBV7-9 to TRBJ2-7, with D tentatively TRBD1 or TRBD2 (6 bases each). Germline-derived CDR1 and CDR2 are SEHNR and FQNEAQ (reference sequence). V was shortened by 5 bases and J by 5 bases, with 13 bases between the two germline ends. CDR3 length: 13 residues. CDR3 in amino acids: CASSTNREDEQYF. CDR3 nucleotides: TGTGCCAGCAGCACAAACAGGGAGGACGAGCAGTACTTC.

The rearrangement uses TRBV25-1 and TRBJ1-1, with D unclear. V lost 2 bases and J 7 bases, leaving 8 bases between the germline ends. CDR3 length: 12 residues. The V gene's germline CDR1 is MGHDK and CDR2 SYGVNS. The CDR3 DNA is TGTGCCAGCAGTGAACCTAATAATGAAGCTTTCTTT. Translating it yields CASSEPNNEAFF.

This clonotype was seen a handful of times. This chain links TRBV27 with TRBJ1-2; D is undetermined. With 0 bases removed from V and 8 bases from J, the gap between germline ends came to 10 bases. From germline, CDR1 is MNHEY and CDR2 SMNVEV (reference sequence). The CDR3 covers 13 residues. The CDR3 sequence is CASSLSASYGYTF. Written as DNA, the CDR3 is TGTGCCAGCAGTTTATCGGCCAGTTACGGCTACACCTTC.

This clonotype was detected many times. V and J are TRBV20-1 and TRBJ2-1; 7 bases are a match to TRBD2. After removal of 5 bases from V and 0 bases from J, the junction contained 25 bases not matched to a gene. The CDR3 has 21 residues. Germline lookup yields CDR1 DFQATT and CDR2 SNEGSKA (reference sequence). CDR3 DNA: TGCAGTGCTCCCCGGGCCAGCGGGACCTTTCACGCCAAGAGCTCCTACAATGAGCAGTTCTTC. It encodes CSAPRASGTFHAKSSYNEQFF.

This clonotype has a handful of counts. The gene calls are TRBV4-1 and TRBJ2-3; tentative D call: TRBD2 (5 bases). CDR1 is MGHRA and CDR2 is YSYEKL in the germline V gene. Trimming took 4 bases from V and 6 from J, leaving 20 bases between them. CDR3 length: 16 amino acids. The DNA for the CDR3 is TGCGCCAGCAGCCCTGACACCTTTCAGCGAGGGGATACGCAGTATTTT. Protein sequence: CASSPDTFQRGDTQYF.

The chain has TRBV6-2 or TRBV6-3 and TRBJ1-5, with TRBD1 as a possible D gene (6 bases). This CDR3 has 14 amino acids. Trimming took 6 bases from V and 6 from J, leaving 15 bases between them. Germline V CDR1 and CDR2: MNHEY, SVGEGT. The DNA for the CDR3 is TGTGCCAGCAGCTATATGACAGGATTTCAGCCCCAGCATTTT. It codes for CASSYMTGFQPQHF.

The chain links TRBV12-3 or TRBV12-4 to TRBJ1-1, with D uncertain. The V end lost 1 base, the J end lost 9 bases, and 15 bases lay between the germline ends. CDR3 length equals 14 residues. The CDR3 spells CASSLGPGPSKAFF. The CDR3 bases are TGTGCCAGCAGTTTAGGGCCAGGCCCTTCGAAAGCTTTCTTT.

This clonotype showed up just a few times. V gene TRBV19 combines with J gene TRBJ2-1, with D unresolved. The V gene's germline CDR1 is LNHDA and CDR2 SQIVND (reference sequence). The CDR3 contains 11 residues. V dropped 7 bases and J dropped 10 bases, with 11 bases sitting between them. The CDR3 region has the DNA TGTGCCAGTACAGACTTTGGGGAGCAGTTCTTC. Translating gives CASTDFGEQFF. Full variable domain (rest looked up from reference TRBV19 and TRBJ2-1): DGGITQSPKYLFRKEGQNVTLSCEQNLNHDAMYWYRQDPGQGLRLIYYSQIVNDFQKGDIAEGYSVSREKKESFPLTVTSAQKNPTAFYLCASTDFGEQFFGPGTRLTVL.

The V call is TRBV18, the J call TRBJ2-2, with 13 bases lining up with TRBD2. The CDR3 contains 16 residues. Germline CDR1 and CDR2: KGHSH and LQKENI. Trimming at V came to 4 bases and at J to 7 bases, leaving 6 bases not matched to a gene. CDR3 DNA: TGTGCCAGCTCACTCGGGACTAGCGGGATTGTCGGGGAGCTGTTTTTT. Its translation: CASSLGTSGIVGELFF.

This clonotype was observed a few times. This chain uses TRBV28 with TRBJ2-1; D not resolved. Germline V lookup: CDR1 MDHEN, CDR2 SYDVKM. The CDR3 length is 12 residues. V was shortened by 7 bases and J by 3 bases, with 7 bases between the two germline ends. In DNA form, the CDR3 reads TGTGCCAGCAATCACTACTACAATGAGCAGTTCTTC. Amino acid sequence: CASNHYYNEQFF.

Regarding this clonotype: A read error is possible here, since a much larger clone lies one base away. As the CDR3 is not closed by the conserved phenylalanine or tryptophan, this likely results from a read error. This chain joins TRBV29-1 and TRBJ2-3, with TRBD2 matching over 7 bases. The CDR3 totals 14 residues. From germline, CDR1 is SQVTM and CDR2 ANQGSEA. V gave up 5 bases and J gave up 0 bases; unmatched junction bases: 5. The CDR3 loop reads CSVRDYSSTDTQYS. CDR3 DNA sequence: TGCAGCGTTCGGGACTACTCTAGCACAGATACGCAGTATTCT.

This clonotype was detected many times. The gene calls are TRBV30 and TRBJ1-1, with 10 bases lining up with TRBD1. The CDR3 runs 14 residues. CDR1 and CDR2 (germline): GTSNPN, SVGIG (reference sequence). The V and J ends lost 5 bases and 5 bases, in that order; junction bases with no gene match: 8. For the CDR3, the DNA is TGTGCCTGGGGGGACAGGGGCCGGGGGACTGAAGCTTTCTTT. Its protein is CAWGDRGRGTEAFF. The full variable domain, completed using reference TRBV30 and TRBJ1-1, is SQTIHQWPATLVQPVGSPLSLECTVEGTSNPNLYWYRQAAGRGLQLLFYSVGIGQISSEVPQNLSASRPQDRQFILSSKKLLLSDSGFYLCAWGDRGRGTEAFFGQGTRLTVV.

The V and J genes are TRBV7-9 and TRBJ1-4; D is uncertain. The germline gives CDR1 SEHNR, CDR2 FQNEAQ (reference sequence). Deletions cut 1 base from V and 3 bases from J, with 12 bases between. There are 16 residues in the CDR3. The CDR3 protein is CASSLVEGYPNEKLFF. The CDR3 bases are TGTGCCAGCAGCTTAGTTGAAGGGTATCCTAATGAAAAACTGTTTTTT.

The chain is built from TRBV6-2 or TRBV6-3 and TRBJ2-2; the D gene is possibly TRBD2 (5 bases). Per the germline V gene, CDR1 is MNHEY and CDR2 is SVGEGT. V was pared by 7 bases and J by 6 bases, with 15 bases between. This CDR3 region has 14 residues. The CDR3 reads CASTPFLSAGELFF. DNA for the CDR3: TGTGCCAGCACCCCCTTTCTTAGCGCCGGGGAGCTGTTTTTT.